A selection of T cell receptor beta chains follows, all from one sample in a study of T-cell memory formation after mild COVID-19. TCRdb reprocessed the 5' RACE reads with MiXCR, giving one entry per CDR3 protein. Here the sample spans 100,000 to 150,000 distinct CDR3 sequences, about 17% being singletons. The specimen sequenced was PBMCs or a T cell subset sorted from them (not recorded which). The source of these receptors is a man between 18 and 35 years old who had mild COVID-19 (a few samples of this study predate the infection). Cell type and time point are not known. Each CDR3 is given with its conserved first and last residue. The D gene is left open where the match is weak. The size field is filled for only some rows; it gives once, few, many or a size class.

V	size	D	J	DNA	CDR3
TRBV6-2/TRBV6-3	.	.	TRBJ1-1	TGTGCCAGCAGTTTACAGGGCCGGGGGAACACTGAAGCTTTCTTT	CASSLQGRGNTEAFF
TRBV6-6	.	TRBD2	TRBJ2-1	TGTGCCAGCATGAAGGGGACTAACTACAATGAGCAGTTCTTC	CASMKGTNYNEQFF
TRBV12-3/TRBV12-4	.	.	TRBJ1-1	TGTGCCAGCACCCCCCAAGTCGGCACTGAAGCTTTCTTT	CASTPQVGTEAFF
TRBV7-8	.	.	TRBJ2-5	TGTGCCAGCAGCTTGGACTTGACGGAGACCCAGTACTTC	CASSLDLTETQYF
TRBV12-3/TRBV12-4	.	.	TRBJ1-5	TGTGCCAGCAGTTTGGCCCCAGGAGGTTCCCAGCCCCAGCATTTT	CASSLAPGGSQPQHF
TRBV5-1	many	.	TRBJ2-3	TGCGCCAGCAGCCCCTCGCCCCCCCCCACAGATACGCAGTATTTT	CASSPSPPPTDTQYF
TRBV20-1	few	.	TRBJ1-6	TGCAGTGCTAGTAAGGGGCTCAATAATTCACCCCTCCACTTT	CSASKGLNNSPLHF
TRBV4-3	.	TRBD2	TRBJ2-1	TGCGCCAGCAGCCAACTCCGTGCTAGCGGGGCTTACAATGAGCAGTTCTTC	CASSQLRASGAYNEQFF
TRBV7-8	.	.	TRBJ1-5	TGTGCCAGCAGCTTAAAACAGGGATGGTTTAGCAATCAGCCCCAGCATTTT	CASSLKQGWFSNQPQHF
TRBV7-7	few	.	TRBJ2-2	TGTGCTAGCAGCTTTTCGGGGAACGCCGGGGAGCTGTTTTTT	CASSFSGNAGELFF
TRBV4-3	.	TRBD2	TRBJ2-1	TGCGCCAGCAGCCAGGGACCGACTAGCGGACGATACAATGAGCAGTTCTTC	CASSQGPTSGRYNEQFF
TRBV7-3	.	TRBD1	TRBJ2-3	TGTGCCAGCAGCTCCGGACAGGGGGGGTTGGATACGCAGTATTTT	CASSSGQGGLDTQYF
TRBV6-5	.	TRBD1	TRBJ1-4	TGTGCCAGCAGATATAGGACAGGGTTAAACGAAAAACTGTTTTTT	CASRYRTGLNEKLFF
TRBV9	few	TRBD1	TRBJ1-1	TGTGCCAGCAGCATAGGGGGCGCGGGTTCTGAAGCTTTCTTT	CASSIGGAGSEAFF
TRBV2	.	.	TRBJ2-3	TGTGCCAGCACCATGCATCTCGGACGCCTCACAGATACGCAGTATTTT	CASTMHLGRLTDTQYF
TRBV7-9	.	.	TRBJ2-1	TGTGCCAGCAGCTTCATGACCAATGAGCAGTTCTTC	CASSFMTNEQFF
TRBV4-2	.	TRBD1	TRBJ2-1	TGTGCCAGCAGCCAAACCGGGACAGGGGGCTACGATTCGCTCTTC	CASSQTGTGGYDSLF
TRBV9	.	TRBD2	TRBJ2-5	TGTGCCAGCAGCGTCATGAGCGGGGCTCAAGAGACCCAGTACTTC	CASSVMSGAQETQYF
TRBV4-3	.	TRBD2	TRBJ2-3	TGCGCCAGCAGCCCTCAGCGGGGGCTCTCCACAGATACGCAGTATTTT	CASSPQRGLSTDTQYF
TRBV4-2	.	.	TRBJ1-5	TGTGCCAGCAGCTGGGAGGCGGGGAGTAATCAGCCCCAGCATTTT	CASSWEAGSNQPQHF
TRBV2	many	.	TRBJ2-4	TGTGCCATCGCTCTTACGGAGACAACTCAGTACTTC	CAIALTETTQYF
TRBV6-5	few	.	TRBJ1-6	TGTGCCAGTGCGACCCCGAATTCACCCCTCCACTTT	CASATPNSPLHF
TRBV6-5	.	.	TRBJ2-1	TGTGCCAGCGCCCTAAGCTTCAATGAGCAGTTCTTC	CASALSFNEQFF
TRBV3-1	few	TRBD1	TRBJ2-1	TGTGCCAGCAGTGGCGGGACAGGGGATCGGTATGAGCAGTTCTTC	CASSGGTGDRYEQFF
TRBV7-8	.	.	TRBJ2-2	TGTGCCAGCAGCTTAATTGGGGGGATGGACACCGGGGAGCTGTTTTTT	CASSLIGGMDTGELFF
TRBV12-3/TRBV12-4	.	TRBD1	TRBJ1-1	TGTGCCAGCAGTTTACGGACAGGGGGCACTGAAGCTTTCTTT	CASSLRTGGTEAFF
TRBV3-1	.	.	TRBJ1-2	TGTGCCAGCAGCCAAGCCAGGGGAAATGGCTACACCTTC	CASSQARGNGYTF
TRBV7-2	many	.	TRBJ2-1	TGTGCCAGCAGCCAGGGACGGTCCTCCTACAATGAGCAGTTCTTC	CASSQGRSSYNEQFF
TRBV6-2/TRBV6-3	few	.	TRBJ2-3	TGTGCCAGCAGTTTACTCGAATCACTTACGCAGTATTTT	CASSLLESLTQYF
TRBV7-2	few	.	TRBJ2-5	TGTGCCAGCAGCTTAGGTCTTTCAGGGCACCAGTACTTC	CASSLGLSGHQYF
TRBV5-1	many	.	TRBJ2-3	TGCGCCAGCAGCCCCTTCACAGGAGATACGCAGTATTTT	CASSPFTGDTQYF
TRBV18	.	.	TRBJ2-1	TGTGCCAGCCTAGTTGGCGGCCCCTACAATGAGCAGTTCTTC	CASLVGGPYNEQFF
TRBV29-1	many	TRBD2	TRBJ2-1	TGCAGCGCTGGGACTAGCGGGGGCCATTCCTACAATGAGCAGTTCTTC	CSAGTSGGHSYNEQFF